These 22 T cell receptor beta chains were all obtained from the same sample, sequenced in a study of cytomegalovirus exposure and HLA in healthy donors. The PCR had 60 Vbeta and 13 Jbeta primers. The data were produced by immunoSEQ multiplex PCR, yet TCRdb's version contains in-frame clones alone and is incomplete. The sample records fewer than 350,000 clones, 85% to 90% being singletons. Sample: PBMCs. These TCRs come from a woman aged 18-30 years in good health and CMV-seronegative.

The chain couples TRBV1 to TRBJ1-5; the table's D call TRBD1 went unverified against the DNA. TRBV1 is a known pseudogene. This CDR3 is built from 17 residues. The chain's CDR3 is CTSSQDRDRDSNQPQHF. CDR3 coding DNA: TGCACCAGCAGCCAAGATCGGGACAGAGATAGCAATCAGCCCCAGCATTTT.

This clone has a handful of counts. This sequence joins TRBV10-2 and TRBJ1-1; no definite D call. The ends were cut back, 8 bases at V and 4 bases at J, with 11 bases in the middle. The length of the CDR3 is 12 residues. Per germline, CDR1 WSHSY and CDR2 SAAADI. The CDR3 protein is CASAGGSTEAFF. Written as DNA, the CDR3 is TGCGCCAGCGCCGGTGGGAGCACTGAAGCTTTCTTT.

The V gene is TRBV9, the J gene TRBJ1-2, with D possibly matching TRBD1 (6 bases). CDR1 SGDLS and CDR2 YYNGEE come from the germline V gene. The V and J ends lost 0 bases and 4 bases respectively, with 10 bases between them. This CDR3 is built from 14 residues. The CDR3 nucleotides are TGTGCCAGCAGCGTAGGCCCAGGGGTCTATGGCTACACCTTC. Amino acid sequence: CASSVGPGVYGYTF.

The chain is built from TRBV10-3 and TRBJ1-1; 9 positions match TRBD1. V shed 5 bases, J shed 1 base, and the junction held 5 bases outside the gene matches. The CDR3 has 15 amino acids. Germline CDR1 reads ENHRY; CDR2 reads SYGVKD. The CDR3 DNA reads TGTGCCATCAGTCGGACAGGGGTTAGGAACACTGAAGCTTTCTTT. Amino acid sequence: CAISRTGVRNTEAFF.

This chain links TRBV14 with TRBJ2-5; TRBD2 aligns across 13 bases. Germline CDR1 reads SGHDN; CDR2 reads FVKESK. This CDR3 spans 21 amino acids. With 4 bases clipped from V and 3 bases from J, the junction kept 20 bases outside the gene matches. This CDR3 is CASSRSSKRLAGGRLKETQYF. CDR3 sequence (DNA): TGTGCCAGCAGCCGATCCTCAAAACGACTAGCGGGGGGACGGTTAAAAGAGACCCAGTACTTC.

J is TRBJ2-7 and V is TRBV7-2, with TRBD2 matching over 9 bases. This CDR3 region has 15 residues. The J segment lost 2 bases and the V segment lost 2 bases, leaving 4 bases of the junction unmatched. Per germline, CDR1 SGHTA and CDR2 FQGNSA. In DNA, the CDR3 is TGTGCCAGCAGCTTAAACGCGGGGGGGCCCTACGAGCAGTACTTC. Residues: CASSLNAGGPYEQYF.

The J gene is TRBJ1-1, the V gene TRBV9, with a possible D match to TRBD1 (6 bases). This CDR3 contains 13 residues. The germline CDR1 and CDR2 sequences are SGDLS and YYNGEE. Trimming pared 4 bases from V and 3 bases from J, leaving 10 bases between. CDR3 coding DNA: TGTGCCAGCAGCAGGACAGTATACACTGAAGCTTTCTTT. This encodes CASSRTVYTEAFF.

V is TRBV10-2 and J is TRBJ2-1, with D possibly being TRBD1 (6 bases). Between the trimmed V and J ends, which lost 0 bases and 7 bases, there was a span of 13 bases. From germline, CDR1 is WSHSY and CDR2 SAAADI. The CDR3 sequence is 15 residues long. CDR3 region: CASSESWGRGNEQFF. CDR3 DNA sequence: TGCGCCAGCAGTGAGTCTTGGGGCAGGGGTAATGAGCAGTTCTTC.

This clone was picked up one time. This chain uses TRBV6-5 with TRBJ2-2, with TRBD2 as a possible D gene (6 bases). CDR3 length equals 16 residues. The germline V and J ends were trimmed by 2 bases and 1 base, with 11 bases remaining between them. In germline, CDR1 is MNHEY, CDR2 SVGAGI. Here the CDR3 DNA reads TGTGCCAGCAGTTACGCCATCGGGGGGAACACCGGGGAGCTGTTTTTT. Translated, it gives CASSYAIGGNTGELFF.

The chain employs TRBV4-1 and TRBJ2-7, with no clear D. The V gene lost 1 base and the J gene lost 0 bases, with 7 bases spanning the gap. Germline V lookup: CDR1 MGHRA, CDR2 YSYEKL. This CDR3 is 14 amino acids long. The CDR3 sequence: CASSQVQVSYEQYF. The CDR3 DNA sequence: TGCGCCAGCAGCCAAGTTCAGGTCTCCTACGAGCAGTACTTC.

The chain is built from TRBV2 and TRBJ1-4, with D unresolved. Germline V gene lookup returns CDR1 SNHLY and CDR2 FYNNEI. V shed 8 bases and J shed 0 bases, with 19 bases lying between them. This CDR3 is built from 17 residues. The CDR3 sequence: CASLPQAKMATNEKLFF. Written as DNA, the CDR3 is TGTGCCAGCCTCCCGCAGGCAAAGATGGCAACTAATGAAAAACTGTTTTTT.

V gene TRBV6-5 combines with J gene TRBJ1-2; 10 nucleotides match TRBD1. The junction had 4 bases not matched to a gene; V was cut back by 2 bases and J by 4 bases. The V gene's germline CDR1 is MNHEY and CDR2 SVGAGI. CDR3 length equals 15 residues. This chain's CDR3 is CASSYDRGQRYGYTF. CDR3 nucleotides: TGTGCCAGCAGTTACGACAGGGGGCAGCGCTATGGCTACACCTTC.

The V call is TRBV9, the J call TRBJ1-4, with D perhaps TRBD1 (5 bases). CDR3 length equals 13 residues. Germline assignment: CDR1 SGDLS and CDR2 YYNGEE. V was cut by 7 bases and J by 1 base, with 8 bases left in between. CDR3 in DNA: TGTGCCAGCTCCCAGGGAACTAATGAAAAACTGTTTTTT. Protein: CASSQGTNEKLFF.

The V call is TRBV5-1, the J call TRBJ1-4, with D maybe TRBD1 (5 bases). Trimming shortened V by 4 bases and J by 8 bases, and 21 bases separated the two germline ends. The CDR3 runs to 16 residues. Germline CDR1 and CDR2: SGHRS and YFSETQ. CDR3 coding DNA: TGCGCCAGCAGCGACCCCAAACAGGCCACGCGGGAAAAACTGTTTTTT. Its translation: CASSDPKQATREKLFF.

The chain employs TRBV5-8 and TRBJ2-7; TRBD2 matches at 7 bases. Germline CDR1 is SGHTS and CDR2 is YDEGEE. V shed 0 bases and J 1 base; nucleotides not matched to a gene: 4. The CDR3 is 15 residues long. For the CDR3, the DNA is TGTGCCAGCAGCTTGGATCCTAGCGGATCCTACGAGCAGTACTTC. Encoded protein: CASSLDPSGSYEQYF.

The rearrangement links TRBV5-1 to TRBJ1-1; possible D gene TRBD1, 5 bases. The CDR3 is 12 amino acids. The germline CDR1 and CDR2 sequences are SGHRS and YFSETQ. V lost 0 bases, J lost 7 bases, and 7 bases lay in between. CDR3 DNA: TGCGCCAGCAGCTTGGGACAGCGTGAAGCTTTCTTT. It specifies CASSLGQREAFF.

The chain recombines TRBV18 with TRBJ2-2, with 10 bases identical to TRBD1. With V trimmed by 3 bases and J by 0 bases, 4 bases remained unmatched. The length of the CDR3 is 17 residues. Germline-derived CDR1 and CDR2 are KGHSH and LQKENI. CDR3 DNA sequence: TGTGCCAGCTCACCCGGGACAGGGGTTACGAACACCGGGGAGCTGTTTTTT. This sequence encodes CASSPGTGVTNTGELFF.

This CDR3 reads CAWGGGYYGYTF. CDR3 coding DNA: TGTGCCTGGGGCGGGGGTTACTATGGCTACACCTTC. The rearrangement uses TRBV30 and TRBJ1-2, with D possibly TRBD1 on 5 matching bases. The V end was cut by 5 bases, the J end by 3 bases, with 10 bases between. CDR3 length: 12 residues. Germline V CDR1 and CDR2: GTSNPN, SVGIG (reference sequence). The full variable domain, with the rest looked up from reference TRBV30 and TRBJ1-2, is SQTIHQWPATLVQPVGSPLSLECTVEGTSNPNLYWYRQAAGRGLQLLFYSVGIGQISSEVPQNLSASRPQDRQFILSSKKLLLSDSGFYLCAWGGGYYGYTFGSGTRLTVV.

This chain connects TRBV7-9 to TRBJ1-2; 9 bases map to TRBD1. The CDR3 extends over 16 amino acids. V dropped 5 bases and J dropped 3; count of bases not matched to a gene: 10. Germline loops: CDR1 SEHNR, CDR2 FQNEAQ (reference sequence). CDR3 in amino acids: CASSPTRDRVDYGYTF. CDR3 in DNA: TGTGCCAGCAGCCCTACCCGGGACAGGGTTGACTATGGCTACACCTTC.

The chain employs TRBV11-1 and TRBJ2-2; TRBD1 agrees at 10 bases. The V segment lost 3 bases and the J segment 5 bases; nucleotides outside the gene matches: 3. Per the germline V gene, CDR1 is SGHAT and CDR2 is FQDESV (reference sequence). This CDR3 is built from 15 residues. In DNA form, the CDR3 reads TGTGCCAGCAGCTTTGGGACAGGGGCGACCGGGGAGCTGTTTTTT. Its protein product is CASSFGTGATGELFF.

This chain uses TRBV2 with TRBJ1-2; D is unclear. Trimming pared 1 base from V and 5 bases from J, leaving 11 bases between. Per germline, CDR1 SNHLY and CDR2 FYNNEI. The CDR3 sequence is 14 residues long. Here the CDR3 reads CASSEGGQRYGYTF. As DNA, the CDR3 is TGTGCCAGCAGTGAAGGAGGGCAGCGTTATGGCTACACCTTC.

The chain employs TRBV7-9 and TRBJ2-7; 7 positions agree with TRBD1. Germline trimming cut 4 bases from V and 1 base from J; bases unmatched to any gene: 4. The CDR3 is made up of 14 amino acids. Germline lookup yields CDR1 SEHNR and CDR2 FQNEAQ (reference sequence). The CDR3 region is CASSSSGQSYEQYF. In DNA, the CDR3 is TGTGCCAGCAGCTCGTCGGGACAGTCCTACGAGCAGTACTTC.